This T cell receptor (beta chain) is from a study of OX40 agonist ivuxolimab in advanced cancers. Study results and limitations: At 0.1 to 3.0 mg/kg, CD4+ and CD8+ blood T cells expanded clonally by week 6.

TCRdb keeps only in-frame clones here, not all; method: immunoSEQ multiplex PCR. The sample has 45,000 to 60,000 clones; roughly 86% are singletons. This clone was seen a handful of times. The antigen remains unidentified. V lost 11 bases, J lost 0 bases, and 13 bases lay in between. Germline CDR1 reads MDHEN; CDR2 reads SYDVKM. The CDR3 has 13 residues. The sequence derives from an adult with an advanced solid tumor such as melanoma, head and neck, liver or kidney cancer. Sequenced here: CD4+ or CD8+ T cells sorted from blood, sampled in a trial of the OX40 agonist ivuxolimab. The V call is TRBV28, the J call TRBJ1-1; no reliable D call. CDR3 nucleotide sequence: TGTGCCGTCGAAGAACCGGTGAACACTGAAGCTTTCTTT. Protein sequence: CAVEEPVNTEAFF. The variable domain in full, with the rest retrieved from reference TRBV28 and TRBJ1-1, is DVKVTQSSRYLVKRTGEKVFLECVQDMDHENMFWYRQDPGLGLRLIYFSYDVKMKEKGDIPEGYSVSREKKERFSLILESASTNQTSMYLCAVEEPVNTEAFFGQGTRLTVV.